This T cell receptor beta chain was profiled in a study of T cells in localized non-small cell lung cancer. Trimming removed 1 base at V and 1 base at J, with 10 bases between. Germline V CDR1 and CDR2: MDHEN, SYDVKM. The CDR3 contains 16 residues. Produced via immunoSEQ multiplex PCR; TCRdb's table is partial and in-frame only. The sample holds 30,000 to 35,000 clones, roughly 86% seen once. The chain has TRBV28 and TRBJ1-4; no definite D call. The receptor was isolated from a woman between 35 and 70 years old with stage I lung adenocarcinoma. Source: peripheral blood, taken before any cancer treatment. The CDR3 is CASSLFLGLTNEKLFF. CDR3 DNA sequence: TGTGCCAGCAGTTTATTTCTGGGATTAACTAATGAAAAACTGTTTTTT.